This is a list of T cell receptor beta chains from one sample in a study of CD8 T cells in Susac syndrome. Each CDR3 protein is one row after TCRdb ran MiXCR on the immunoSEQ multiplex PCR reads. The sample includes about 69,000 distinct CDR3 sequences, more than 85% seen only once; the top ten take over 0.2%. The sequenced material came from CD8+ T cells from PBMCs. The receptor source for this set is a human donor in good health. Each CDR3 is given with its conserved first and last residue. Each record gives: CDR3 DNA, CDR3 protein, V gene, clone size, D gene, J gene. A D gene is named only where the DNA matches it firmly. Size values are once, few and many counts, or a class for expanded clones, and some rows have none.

CDR3nt: TGCAGCGTTGAAGATACGGCCGGGGCCTATGGCTACACCTTC
CDR3aa: CSVEDTAGAYGYTF
v_gene: TRBV29-1
abundance: NA
d_gene: NA
j_gene: TRBJ1-2

CDR3nt: TGTGCCAGCAGCCCCGATCCCCTCAATGAGCAGTTCTTC
CDR3aa: CASSPDPLNEQFF
v_gene: TRBV7-9
abundance: NA
d_gene: NA
j_gene: TRBJ2-1

CDR3nt: TGTGCCAGCAGTTTATCCTCTGGGAAGGTTGGGTCCTACGAGCAGTACTTC
CDR3aa: CASSLSSGKVGSYEQYF
v_gene: TRBV28
abundance: NA
d_gene: NA
j_gene: TRBJ2-7

CDR3nt: TGTGCCACCATGAGCGGGGGGCCCTACAATGAGCAGTTCTTC
CDR3aa: CATMSGGPYNEQFF
v_gene: TRBV13
abundance: once
d_gene: TRBD2
j_gene: TRBJ2-1

CDR3nt: TGTGCCAGGGGGGACGGGAGCTCCTACAATGAGCAGTTCTTC
CDR3aa: CARGDGSSYNEQFF
v_gene: TRBV2
abundance: NA
d_gene: NA
j_gene: TRBJ2-1

CDR3nt: TGTGCCAGCAGCTTAGCGCATACAGCTTACAATGAGCAGTTCTTC
CDR3aa: CASSLAHTAYNEQFF
v_gene: TRBV7-9
abundance: NA
d_gene: NA
j_gene: TRBJ2-1

CDR3nt: TGCAGCGTTGAGTCCCTGCTAGCGGGGGCGTACAATGAGCAGTTCTTC
CDR3aa: CSVESLLAGAYNEQFF
v_gene: TRBV29-1
abundance: NA
d_gene: TRBD2
j_gene: TRBJ2-1

CDR3nt: TGTGCCAGCAGCTCGACAGGCTTATCCTACAATGAGCAGTTCTTC
CDR3aa: CASSSTGLSYNEQFF
v_gene: TRBV11-1
abundance: NA
d_gene: NA
j_gene: TRBJ2-1

CDR3nt: TGTGCCAGCAGTGGAGGGAGCACCTACAATGAGCAGTTCTTC
CDR3aa: CASSGGSTYNEQFF
v_gene: TRBV25-1
abundance: NA
d_gene: NA
j_gene: TRBJ2-1

CDR3nt: TGTGCCAGCAATAACTGGGGCAGGGGGCAAGATTCACCCCTCCACTTT
CDR3aa: CASNNWGRGQDSPLHF
v_gene: TRBV7-2
abundance: once
d_gene: TRBD1
j_gene: TRBJ1-6

CDR3nt: TGTGCCAGCAGTTTATGGCAGACTGAAGCTTTCTTT
CDR3aa: CASSLWQTEAFF
v_gene: TRBV28
abundance: NA
d_gene: NA
j_gene: TRBJ1-1

CDR3nt: TGTGCCAGCAGCTTAGCGCTAGGGATGAACACTGAAGCTTTCTTT
CDR3aa: CASSLALGMNTEAFF
v_gene: TRBV7-9
abundance: once
d_gene: NA
j_gene: TRBJ1-1

CDR3nt: TGTGCCAGCAGCTCGACAGGGAGAGAGACCCAGTACTTC
CDR3aa: CASSSTGRETQYF
v_gene: TRBV11-2
abundance: NA
d_gene: TRBD1
j_gene: TRBJ2-5

CDR3nt: TGTGCCAGCCGCGGGACCAATGAGCAGTTCTTC
CDR3aa: CASRGTNEQFF
v_gene: TRBV9
abundance: NA
d_gene: NA
j_gene: TRBJ2-1